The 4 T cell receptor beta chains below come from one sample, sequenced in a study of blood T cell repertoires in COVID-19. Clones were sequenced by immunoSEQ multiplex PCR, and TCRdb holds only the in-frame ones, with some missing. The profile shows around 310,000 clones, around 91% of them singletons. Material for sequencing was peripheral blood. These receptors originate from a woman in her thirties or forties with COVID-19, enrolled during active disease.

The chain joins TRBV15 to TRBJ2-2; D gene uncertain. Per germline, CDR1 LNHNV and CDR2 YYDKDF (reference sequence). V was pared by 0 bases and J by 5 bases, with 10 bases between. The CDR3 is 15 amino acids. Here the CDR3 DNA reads TGTGCCACCAGCAGAGATAAATACGGGACCGGGGAGCTGTTTTTT. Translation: CATSRDKYGTGELFF.

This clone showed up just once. CDR3 sequence: CASSGRLGQPGRAMNTEAFF. DNA for the CDR3: TGTGCCAGCAGCGGACGATTGGGACAGCCCGGGAGGGCCATGAACACTGAAGCTTTCTTT. This chain joins TRBV3-1 (or the pseudogene TRBV3-2) and TRBJ1-1, with TRBD1 identical over 7 bases. Trimming removed 5 bases from V and 0 bases from J; junction bases left unmatched: 21. The CDR3 runs 20 residues. Germline V gives CDR1 LGHDT, CDR2 YNNKEL (reference sequence).

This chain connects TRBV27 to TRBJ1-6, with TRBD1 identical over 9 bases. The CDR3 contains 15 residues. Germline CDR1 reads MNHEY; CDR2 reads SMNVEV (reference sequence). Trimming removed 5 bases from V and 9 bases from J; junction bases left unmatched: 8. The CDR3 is CASSVQGAQVSPLHF. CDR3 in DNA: TGTGCCAGCAGTGTACAGGGGGCGCAGGTTTCACCCCTCCACTTT.

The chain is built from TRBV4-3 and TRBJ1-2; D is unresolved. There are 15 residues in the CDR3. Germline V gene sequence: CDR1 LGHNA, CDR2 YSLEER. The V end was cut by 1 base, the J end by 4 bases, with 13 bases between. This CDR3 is CASSQARRARYGYTF. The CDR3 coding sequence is TGCGCCAGCAGCCAAGCCCGGAGGGCCCGCTATGGCTACACCTTC.